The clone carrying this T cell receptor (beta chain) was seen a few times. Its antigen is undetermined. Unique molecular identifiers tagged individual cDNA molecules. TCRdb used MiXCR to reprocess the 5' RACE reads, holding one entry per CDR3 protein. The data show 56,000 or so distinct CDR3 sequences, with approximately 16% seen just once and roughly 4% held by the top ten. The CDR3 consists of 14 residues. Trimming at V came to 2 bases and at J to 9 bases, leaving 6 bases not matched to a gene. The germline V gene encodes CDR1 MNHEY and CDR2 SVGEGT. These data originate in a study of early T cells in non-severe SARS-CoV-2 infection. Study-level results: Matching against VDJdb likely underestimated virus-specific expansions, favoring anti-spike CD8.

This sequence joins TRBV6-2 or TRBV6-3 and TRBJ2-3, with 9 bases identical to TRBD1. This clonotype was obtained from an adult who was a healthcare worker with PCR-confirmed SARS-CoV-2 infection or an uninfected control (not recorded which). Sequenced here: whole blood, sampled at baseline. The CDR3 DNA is TGTGCCAGCAGTTACCCCACAGGGGGCGGAACGCAGTATTTT. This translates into CASSYPTGGGTQYF.